The clone carrying this T cell receptor (beta chain) was counted at least ten times. This sample's time point: sample taken at primary tumor resection. Researchers sequenced whole RNA taken from tumor, nontumor lung or frozen PBMC without sorting. The data stem from a study of spatial heterogeneity in lung cancer. There are 16 residues in the CDR3. Unmatched junction bases numbered 5, after V lost 5 bases and J lost 2 bases. Germline CDR1 and CDR2: LNHDA and SQIVND (reference sequence). TCRdb itself ran the 5' RACE reads through MiXCR, one entry per CDR3 protein. Counted here are about 29,000 distinct CDR3 sequences, roughly 8.4% occurring once; the ten biggest clones make up under 40%.

The chain is built from TRBV19 and TRBJ2-5; 13 bases are shared with TRBD2. This sequence originates from a female donor with early-stage non-small cell lung cancer. This sample comprised PBMCs, obtained at surgery. The CDR3: CASSPRLAGGQETQYF. In DNA form, the CDR3 reads TGTGCCAGTAGTCCGAGACTAGCGGGAGGACAAGAGACCCAGTACTTC. The full variable domain, with the rest looked up from reference TRBV19 and TRBJ2-5, is DGGITQSPKYLFRKEGQNVTLSCEQNLNHDAMYWYRQDPGQGLRLIYYSQIVNDFQKGDIAEGYSVSREKKESFPLTVTSAQKNPTAFYLCASSPRLAGGQETQYFGPGTRLLVL.